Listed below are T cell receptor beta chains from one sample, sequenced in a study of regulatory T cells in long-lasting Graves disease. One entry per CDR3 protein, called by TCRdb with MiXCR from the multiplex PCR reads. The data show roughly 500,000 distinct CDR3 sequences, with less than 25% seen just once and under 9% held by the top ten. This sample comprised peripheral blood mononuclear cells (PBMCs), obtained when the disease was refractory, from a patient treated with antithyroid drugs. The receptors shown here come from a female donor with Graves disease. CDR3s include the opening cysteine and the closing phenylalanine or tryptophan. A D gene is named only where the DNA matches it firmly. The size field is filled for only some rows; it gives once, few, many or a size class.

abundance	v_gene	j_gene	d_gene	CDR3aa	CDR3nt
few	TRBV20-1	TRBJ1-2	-	CSASGQTYGYTF	TGCAGTGCTAGTGGACAGACCTATGGCTACACCTTC
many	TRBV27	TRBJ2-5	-	CASSLKEAETQYF	TGTGCCAGCAGCCTGAAAGAGGCAGAGACCCAGTACTTC
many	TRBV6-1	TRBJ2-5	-	CASSTDRGTQETQYF	TGTGCCAGCAGTACAGATCGGGGGACCCAAGAGACCCAGTACTTC
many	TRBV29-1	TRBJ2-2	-	CSVDEQNTGELFF	TGCAGCGTTGACGAGCAGAACACCGGGGAGCTGTTTTTT
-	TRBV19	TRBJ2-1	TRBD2	CASSLTSGVRFF	TGTGCCAGTAGTTTGACTAGCGGTGTTCGGTTCTTC
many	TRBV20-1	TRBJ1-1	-	CSARDLGSGDTEAFF	TGCAGTGCTAGAGATCTGGGAAGCGGAGACACTGAAGCTTTCTTT
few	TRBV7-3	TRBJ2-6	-	CASSQEGTPSGANVLTF	TGTGCCAGCAGCCAAGAGGGGACACCCTCTGGGGCCAACGTCCTGACTTTC
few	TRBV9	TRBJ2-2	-	CASSTRRTRSTGELFF	TGTGCCAGCAGCACACGCCGGACAAGGTCCACCGGGGAGCTGTTTTTT
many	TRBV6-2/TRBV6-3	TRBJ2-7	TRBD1	CASSPPGQSSYEQYF	TGTGCCAGCAGCCCCCCGGGACAGAGCTCCTACGAGCAGTACTTC
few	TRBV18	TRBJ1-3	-	CASSPGTASSGNTIYF	TGTGCCAGCTCACCAGGGACGGCAAGCTCTGGAAACACCATATATTTT
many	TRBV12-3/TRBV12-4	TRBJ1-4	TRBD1	CASSLGQGVEKLFF	TGTGCCAGCAGTTTGGGGCAGGGGGTTGAAAAACTGTTTTTT
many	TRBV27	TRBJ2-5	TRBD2	CASSLQGAGVTTQYF	TGTGCCAGCAGTCTCCAGGGCGCGGGAGTAACAACCCAGTACTTC
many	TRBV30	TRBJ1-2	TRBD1	CAWTLTGEYGYTF	TGTGCCTGGACCCTGACAGGGGAGTATGGCTACACCTTC
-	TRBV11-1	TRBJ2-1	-	CASSLRGIRGGSYNEQFF	TGTGCCAGCAGCTTACGGGGTATTCGAGGGGGGTCCTACAATGAGCAGTTCTTC
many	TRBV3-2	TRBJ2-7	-	CASSQRAEQSYEQYF	TGTGCCAGCAGCCAACGTGCGGAGCAAAGCTACGAGCAGTACTTC
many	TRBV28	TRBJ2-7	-	CASRGYHEQYF	TGTGCCAGCAGAGGGTACCACGAGCAGTACTTC
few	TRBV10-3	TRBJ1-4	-	CAIKSGEATNEKLFF	TGTGCCATCAAATCCGGGGAGGCAACTAATGAAAAACTGTTTTTT
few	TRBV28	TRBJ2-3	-	CASSLLPSTDTQYF	TGTGCCAGCAGTTTATTACCCAGCACAGATACGCAGTATTTT
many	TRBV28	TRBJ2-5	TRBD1	CASRQSDRGYETQYF	TGTGCCAGCAGGCAGAGCGACAGGGGCTATGAGACCCAGTACTTC
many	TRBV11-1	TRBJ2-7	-	CASSSRTGYEQYF	TGTGCCAGCAGCTCCCGGACGGGCTACGAGCAGTACTTC
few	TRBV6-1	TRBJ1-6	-	CASRVSSYNSPLHF	TGTGCCAGTAGAGTGAGCTCCTATAATTCACCCCTCCACTTT
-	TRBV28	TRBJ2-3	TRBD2	CASSDGGSTDTQYF	TGTGCCAGCAGTGACGGCGGGAGTACTGATACGCAGTATTTT
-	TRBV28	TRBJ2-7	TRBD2	CASSSLSGGDEQYF	TGTGCCAGCAGTTCCCTATCGGGAGGGGACGAGCAGTACTTC
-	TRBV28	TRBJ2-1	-	CASSFLAHPGNEQFF	TGTGCCAGCAGTTTCCTTGCGCACCCTGGGAATGAGCAGTTCTTC
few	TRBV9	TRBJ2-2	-	CASSDETNPGTGELFF	TGTGCCAGCAGCGACGAGACAAATCCCGGGACCGGGGAGCTGTTTTTT
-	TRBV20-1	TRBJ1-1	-	CSASDRRSMNTEAFF	TGCAGTGCTAGTGACAGGCGATCTATGAACACTGAAGCTTTCTTT
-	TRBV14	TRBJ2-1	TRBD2	CASSQGAGRSGNEQFF	TGTGCCAGCAGCCAAGGTGCCGGGAGGTCGGGCAATGAGCAGTTCTTC
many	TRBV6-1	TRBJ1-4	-	CASSELTRNEKLFF	TGTGCCAGCAGTGAACTGACACGAAATGAAAAACTGTTTTTT
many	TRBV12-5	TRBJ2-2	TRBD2	CASGPRGGVDNTGELFF	TGTGCTAGTGGTCCGCGGGGGGGGGTGGATAACACCGGGGAGCTGTTTTTT
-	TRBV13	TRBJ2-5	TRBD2	CASSLGLAARFHETQYF	TGTGCCAGCAGCTTGGGGCTAGCGGCCCGTTTTCACGAGACCCAGTACTTC
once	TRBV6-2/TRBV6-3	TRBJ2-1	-	CASSPISYNEQFF	TGTGCCAGCAGCCCAATATCCTACAATGAGCAGTTCTTC
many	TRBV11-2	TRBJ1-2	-	CASSPAVWVNYGYTF	TGTGCCAGCAGCCCCGCCGTGTGGGTCAACTATGGCTACACCTTC
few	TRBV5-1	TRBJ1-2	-	CASSMTGGDYGYTF	TGCGCCAGCAGCATGACAGGCGGTGACTATGGCTACACCTTC
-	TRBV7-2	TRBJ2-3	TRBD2	CASSLAGGPADTQYF	TGTGCCAGCAGCCTAGCGGGAGGGCCAGCCGATACGCAGTATTTT
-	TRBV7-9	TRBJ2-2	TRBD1	CASRFRDRANTGELFF	TGTGCCAGCAGATTCCGGGACAGGGCGAACACCGGGGAGCTGTTTTTT
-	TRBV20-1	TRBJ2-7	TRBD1	CSAQTGAAYEQYF	TGCAGTGCTCAGACAGGGGCAGCCTACGAGCAGTACTTC
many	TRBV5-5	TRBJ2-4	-	CASSSMGGAKNIQYF	TGTGCCAGCAGCTCAATGGGTGGCGCCAAAAACATTCAGTACTTC
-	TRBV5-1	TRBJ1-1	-	CASSPRETTEAFF	TGCGCCAGCAGCCCCAGGGAGACCACTGAAGCTTTCTTT
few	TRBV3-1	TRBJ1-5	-	CASSQDPHVDQPQHF	TGTGCCAGCAGCCAAGACCCCCACGTTGATCAGCCCCAGCATTTT
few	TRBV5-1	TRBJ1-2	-	CASSLNVGIQDSPRSNYGYTF	TGCGCCAGCAGCTTGAACGTTGGGATCCAAGATAGCCCTCGATCCAACTATGGCTACACCTTC
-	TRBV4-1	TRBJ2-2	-	CASSQGLRLTGELFF	TGCGCCAGCAGCCAAGGACTAAGGCTCACCGGGGAGCTGTTTTTT
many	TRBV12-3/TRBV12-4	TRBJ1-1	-	CASSLAPQLNTEAFF	TGTGCCAGCAGTTTAGCGCCACAGCTAAACACTGAAGCTTTCTTT
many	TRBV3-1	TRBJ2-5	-	CASSPSGQSTETQYF	TGTGCCAGCAGCCCTTCAGGCCAATCCACGGAGACCCAGTACTTC
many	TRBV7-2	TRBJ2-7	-	CASSPIGGHWGYEQYF	TGTGCCAGCAGCCCAATCGGGGGACACTGGGGCTACGAGCAGTACTTC
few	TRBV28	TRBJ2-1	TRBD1	CASRTLRAGQGLNEQFF	TGTGCCAGCAGGACCCTTCGGGCTGGACAGGGTCTCAATGAGCAGTTCTTC
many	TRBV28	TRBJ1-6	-	CASNTGHIQSSYNSPLHF	TGTGCCAGCAACACGGGACACATACAGAGCTCCTATAATTCACCCCTCCACTTT
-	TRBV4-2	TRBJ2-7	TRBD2	CASSQRPGLGSGEQYF	TGTGCCAGCAGCCAGCGACCGGGACTAGGGTCGGGAGAGCAGTACTTC
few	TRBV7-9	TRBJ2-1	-	CASSPGVAEYNEQFF	TGTGCCAGCAGCCCCGGGGTAGCGGAGTACAATGAGCAGTTCTTC
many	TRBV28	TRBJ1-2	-	CASTDDRPHYGYTF	TGTGCCAGCACTGATGACAGGCCCCATTATGGCTACACCTTC
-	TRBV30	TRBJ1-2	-	CASGTWAAGGYTF	TGTGCCTCCGGGACATGGGCCGCCGGCGGCTACACCTTC
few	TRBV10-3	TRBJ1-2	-	CAISSPVDPGYTF	TGTGCCATCAGTTCTCCCGTCGACCCCGGCTACACCTTC
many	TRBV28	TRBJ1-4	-	CASSPPRFGNEKLFF	TGTGCCAGCAGTCCACCAAGGTTTGGCAACGAAAAACTGTTTTTT
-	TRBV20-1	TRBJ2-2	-	CSTWDSNTGELFF	TGCAGTACTTGGGACTCCAACACCGGGGAGCTGTTTTTT
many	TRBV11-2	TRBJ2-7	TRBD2	CASSAGTSVSYEQYF	TGTGCCAGCAGCGCTGGGACTAGCGTCTCCTACGAGCAGTACTTC
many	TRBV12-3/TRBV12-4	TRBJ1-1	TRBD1	CASSLDMGQGNTEAFF	TGTGCCAGCAGCCTAGATATGGGACAGGGGAACACTGAAGCTTTCTTT
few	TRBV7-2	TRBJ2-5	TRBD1	CASSQTDRAGETQYF	TGTGCCAGCAGCCAGACGGACAGGGCGGGGGAGACCCAGTACTTC
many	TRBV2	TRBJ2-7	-	CASGLSDYEQYF	TGTGCCAGCGGCTTAAGCGACTACGAGCAGTACTTC
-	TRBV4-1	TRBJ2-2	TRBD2	CASSQVGGSTGELFF	TGCGCCAGCAGCCAAGTGGGGGGGAGCACCGGGGAGCTGTTTTTT